These 13 T cell receptor beta chains originate from one sample sequenced in a study of post-analysis software for immune sequencing data. Whole-study findings and limits: Controls showed lower frequencies than patients for 4 or 5 TRBV segments, and TRBV5-6, TRBV5-1 and TRBV20-1 were among these.

These TCRs are of unknown antigen specificity. Built from TCR beta cDNA, the libraries had unique molecular identifiers in them. TCRdb reprocessed the PCR reads with MiXCR, giving one entry per CDR3 protein. The table records about 170,000 distinct CDR3 sequences, 30% of them present only once. Sequencing input: blood. The receptor source for this set is a girl aged 5-17 years with multiple sclerosis.

The sample holds many counts of this clonotype. The V and J genes are TRBV6-5 and TRBJ1-2; possible D gene TRBD1, 5 bases. The germline CDR1 and CDR2 sequences are MNHEY and SVGAGI. The CDR3 sequence is 15 residues long. The V end was cut by 0 bases, the J end by 6 bases, with 14 bases between. The CDR3 coding sequence is TGTGCCAGCAGTTACTCTCCGGGCCAGGGACATGGCTACACCTTC. It encodes CASSYSPGQGHGYTF.

This clonotype was recorded once. This may come from a read error, since a much larger clone is one base off. The chain has TRBV13 and TRBJ1-2; no firm D call. V was trimmed by 5 bases and J by 6 bases, leaving 16 bases between them. There are 14 residues in the CDR3. CDR1 PRHDT and CDR2 FYEKMQ come from the germline V gene (reference sequence). The CDR3 loop reads CASSIEAAGHGYTF. The CDR3 bases are TGTGCCAGCAGCATAGAGGCAGCGGGCCATGGCTACACCTTC. The whole variable domain, remainder taken from reference TRBV13 and TRBJ1-2, is AAGVIQSPRHLIKEKRETATLKCYPIPRHDTVYWYQQGPGQDPQFLISFYEKMQSDKGSIPDRFSAQQFSDYHSELNMSSLELGDSALYFCASSIEAAGHGYTFGSGTRLTVV.

This clonotype was observed many times. The J gene is TRBJ2-7, the V gene TRBV27; 13 bases map to TRBD2. The CDR3 loop spans 16 amino acids. Trimming cost V 5 bases and J 1 base; bases outside gene matches: 5. Germline CDR1 MNHEY, CDR2 SMNVEV (reference sequence). This chain's CDR3 is CASSPQTSGRSYEQYF. CDR3 in DNA: TGTGCCAGCAGTCCACAGACTAGCGGGAGGTCCTACGAGCAGTACTTC.

V gene TRBV20-1 combines with J gene TRBJ2-5; D ambiguous. The end of the DNA fits TRBJ2-7 better, so the J call may be wrong. Germline CDR1 and CDR2: DFQATT and SNEGSKA (reference sequence). This CDR3 has 12 residues. CDR3 in DNA: TGCAGGGCTGCCGGCTTGTTAAGCGAGCAGTACTTC. Encoded protein: CRAAGLLSEQYF.

The chain joins TRBV13 to TRBJ2-7; TRBD2 aligns across 7 bases. Germline V lookup: CDR1 PRHDT, CDR2 FYEKMQ (reference sequence). The CDR3 extends over 15 amino acids. After removal of 5 bases from V and 2 bases from J, the junction contained 9 bases not matched to a gene. CDR3 in amino acids: CASSEYSSGTYEQYF. The DNA of the CDR3 is TGTGCCAGCAGCGAATACTCTAGCGGCACCTACGAGCAGTACTTC.

There are a few counts of this clonotype. V usage is TRBV15 and J usage is TRBJ2-7, with 8 bases lining up with TRBD1. CDR3 size: 14 residues. J lost 5 bases, V lost 3 bases, and 6 bases had no gene match. Germline-derived CDR1 and CDR2 are LNHNV and YYDKDF (reference sequence). CDR3 protein: CATSRQGASNEQYF. The CDR3 DNA follows: TGTGCCACCAGCAGGCAGGGGGCTTCCAACGAGCAGTACTTC.

In this sample, this clonotype turned up a few times. The genes are TRBV4-1 and TRBJ2-2; no clear D gene. CDR3 length: 11 residues. CDR1 is MGHRA, CDR2 YSYEKL, per germline. Trimming shortened V by 2 bases and J by 7 bases, and 2 bases separated the two germline ends. The chain's CDR3 is CASSQFGELFF. Written as DNA, the CDR3 is TGCGCCAGCAGCCAATTCGGGGAGCTGTTTTTT.

This clonotype has ten or more counts. V gene TRBV20-1 combines with J gene TRBJ1-1, with D tentatively TRBD1 (6 bases). The CDR3 covers 12 residues. Germline V gives CDR1 DFQATT, CDR2 SNEGSKA (reference sequence). In nucleotides, the CDR3 is TGCAGCACTTTAGGAGGGGGTACTGAAGCTTTCTTT. Amino acid sequence: CSTLGGGTEAFF.

The chain has TRBV5-1 and TRBJ2-1; D unclear. This CDR3 spans 13 amino acids. Germline CDR1 SGHRS, CDR2 YFSETQ. Trimming removed 2 bases at V and 4 bases at J, with 7 bases between. The CDR3 here is CASSFLFYNEQFF. The CDR3, as DNA: TGCGCCAGCAGCTTCCTTTTTTACAATGAGCAGTTCTTC.

This clonotype was counted many times. V and J are TRBV9 and TRBJ2-7; D perhaps matches TRBD1 (5 bases). The length of the CDR3 is 13 residues. Trimming cost V 4 bases and J 4 bases, with 12 bases left between them. Looked up from germline, CDR1 is SGDLS and CDR2 is YYNGEE. The CDR3 spells CASSPPYRYEQYF. The CDR3, as DNA: TGTGCCAGCAGCCCTCCTTACAGGTACGAGCAGTACTTC.

The table lists this clonotype with many counts. The genes are TRBV6-5 and TRBJ2-3, with 8 bases fitting TRBD1. Per germline, CDR1 MNHEY and CDR2 SVGAGI. CDR3 length: 14 residues. V lost 4 bases, J lost 1 base, and 1 base stayed unmatched. The DNA for the CDR3 is TGTGCCAGCAGTTCGGGACAGGGCACAGATACGCAGTATTTT. It encodes CASSSGQGTDTQYF.

Here the CDR3 DNA reads TGTGCCAGCAGTCGGGGTTTCTGGGGAGGGGCGTACGAGCAGTACTTC. Encoded protein: CASSRGFWGGAYEQYF. V usage is TRBV6-6 and J usage is TRBJ2-5; 7 bases are shared with TRBD2. The DNA matches TRBJ2-7 better at its end, which makes the J call doubtful. This CDR3 has 16 residues. CDR1 is MNHNY, CDR2 SVGAGI, per germline (reference sequence).

V and J are TRBV7-9 and TRBJ1-1; D is unresolved. The CDR3 sequence is 12 residues long. The V end lost 5 bases, the J end lost 11 bases, and 15 bases lay between the germline ends. The germline V gene has CDR1 SEHNR and CDR2 FQNEAQ (reference sequence). CDR3 in amino acids: CASSRLTIDAFF. CDR3 sequence (DNA): TGTGCCAGCAGCCGATTAACCATCGACGCTTTCTTT.